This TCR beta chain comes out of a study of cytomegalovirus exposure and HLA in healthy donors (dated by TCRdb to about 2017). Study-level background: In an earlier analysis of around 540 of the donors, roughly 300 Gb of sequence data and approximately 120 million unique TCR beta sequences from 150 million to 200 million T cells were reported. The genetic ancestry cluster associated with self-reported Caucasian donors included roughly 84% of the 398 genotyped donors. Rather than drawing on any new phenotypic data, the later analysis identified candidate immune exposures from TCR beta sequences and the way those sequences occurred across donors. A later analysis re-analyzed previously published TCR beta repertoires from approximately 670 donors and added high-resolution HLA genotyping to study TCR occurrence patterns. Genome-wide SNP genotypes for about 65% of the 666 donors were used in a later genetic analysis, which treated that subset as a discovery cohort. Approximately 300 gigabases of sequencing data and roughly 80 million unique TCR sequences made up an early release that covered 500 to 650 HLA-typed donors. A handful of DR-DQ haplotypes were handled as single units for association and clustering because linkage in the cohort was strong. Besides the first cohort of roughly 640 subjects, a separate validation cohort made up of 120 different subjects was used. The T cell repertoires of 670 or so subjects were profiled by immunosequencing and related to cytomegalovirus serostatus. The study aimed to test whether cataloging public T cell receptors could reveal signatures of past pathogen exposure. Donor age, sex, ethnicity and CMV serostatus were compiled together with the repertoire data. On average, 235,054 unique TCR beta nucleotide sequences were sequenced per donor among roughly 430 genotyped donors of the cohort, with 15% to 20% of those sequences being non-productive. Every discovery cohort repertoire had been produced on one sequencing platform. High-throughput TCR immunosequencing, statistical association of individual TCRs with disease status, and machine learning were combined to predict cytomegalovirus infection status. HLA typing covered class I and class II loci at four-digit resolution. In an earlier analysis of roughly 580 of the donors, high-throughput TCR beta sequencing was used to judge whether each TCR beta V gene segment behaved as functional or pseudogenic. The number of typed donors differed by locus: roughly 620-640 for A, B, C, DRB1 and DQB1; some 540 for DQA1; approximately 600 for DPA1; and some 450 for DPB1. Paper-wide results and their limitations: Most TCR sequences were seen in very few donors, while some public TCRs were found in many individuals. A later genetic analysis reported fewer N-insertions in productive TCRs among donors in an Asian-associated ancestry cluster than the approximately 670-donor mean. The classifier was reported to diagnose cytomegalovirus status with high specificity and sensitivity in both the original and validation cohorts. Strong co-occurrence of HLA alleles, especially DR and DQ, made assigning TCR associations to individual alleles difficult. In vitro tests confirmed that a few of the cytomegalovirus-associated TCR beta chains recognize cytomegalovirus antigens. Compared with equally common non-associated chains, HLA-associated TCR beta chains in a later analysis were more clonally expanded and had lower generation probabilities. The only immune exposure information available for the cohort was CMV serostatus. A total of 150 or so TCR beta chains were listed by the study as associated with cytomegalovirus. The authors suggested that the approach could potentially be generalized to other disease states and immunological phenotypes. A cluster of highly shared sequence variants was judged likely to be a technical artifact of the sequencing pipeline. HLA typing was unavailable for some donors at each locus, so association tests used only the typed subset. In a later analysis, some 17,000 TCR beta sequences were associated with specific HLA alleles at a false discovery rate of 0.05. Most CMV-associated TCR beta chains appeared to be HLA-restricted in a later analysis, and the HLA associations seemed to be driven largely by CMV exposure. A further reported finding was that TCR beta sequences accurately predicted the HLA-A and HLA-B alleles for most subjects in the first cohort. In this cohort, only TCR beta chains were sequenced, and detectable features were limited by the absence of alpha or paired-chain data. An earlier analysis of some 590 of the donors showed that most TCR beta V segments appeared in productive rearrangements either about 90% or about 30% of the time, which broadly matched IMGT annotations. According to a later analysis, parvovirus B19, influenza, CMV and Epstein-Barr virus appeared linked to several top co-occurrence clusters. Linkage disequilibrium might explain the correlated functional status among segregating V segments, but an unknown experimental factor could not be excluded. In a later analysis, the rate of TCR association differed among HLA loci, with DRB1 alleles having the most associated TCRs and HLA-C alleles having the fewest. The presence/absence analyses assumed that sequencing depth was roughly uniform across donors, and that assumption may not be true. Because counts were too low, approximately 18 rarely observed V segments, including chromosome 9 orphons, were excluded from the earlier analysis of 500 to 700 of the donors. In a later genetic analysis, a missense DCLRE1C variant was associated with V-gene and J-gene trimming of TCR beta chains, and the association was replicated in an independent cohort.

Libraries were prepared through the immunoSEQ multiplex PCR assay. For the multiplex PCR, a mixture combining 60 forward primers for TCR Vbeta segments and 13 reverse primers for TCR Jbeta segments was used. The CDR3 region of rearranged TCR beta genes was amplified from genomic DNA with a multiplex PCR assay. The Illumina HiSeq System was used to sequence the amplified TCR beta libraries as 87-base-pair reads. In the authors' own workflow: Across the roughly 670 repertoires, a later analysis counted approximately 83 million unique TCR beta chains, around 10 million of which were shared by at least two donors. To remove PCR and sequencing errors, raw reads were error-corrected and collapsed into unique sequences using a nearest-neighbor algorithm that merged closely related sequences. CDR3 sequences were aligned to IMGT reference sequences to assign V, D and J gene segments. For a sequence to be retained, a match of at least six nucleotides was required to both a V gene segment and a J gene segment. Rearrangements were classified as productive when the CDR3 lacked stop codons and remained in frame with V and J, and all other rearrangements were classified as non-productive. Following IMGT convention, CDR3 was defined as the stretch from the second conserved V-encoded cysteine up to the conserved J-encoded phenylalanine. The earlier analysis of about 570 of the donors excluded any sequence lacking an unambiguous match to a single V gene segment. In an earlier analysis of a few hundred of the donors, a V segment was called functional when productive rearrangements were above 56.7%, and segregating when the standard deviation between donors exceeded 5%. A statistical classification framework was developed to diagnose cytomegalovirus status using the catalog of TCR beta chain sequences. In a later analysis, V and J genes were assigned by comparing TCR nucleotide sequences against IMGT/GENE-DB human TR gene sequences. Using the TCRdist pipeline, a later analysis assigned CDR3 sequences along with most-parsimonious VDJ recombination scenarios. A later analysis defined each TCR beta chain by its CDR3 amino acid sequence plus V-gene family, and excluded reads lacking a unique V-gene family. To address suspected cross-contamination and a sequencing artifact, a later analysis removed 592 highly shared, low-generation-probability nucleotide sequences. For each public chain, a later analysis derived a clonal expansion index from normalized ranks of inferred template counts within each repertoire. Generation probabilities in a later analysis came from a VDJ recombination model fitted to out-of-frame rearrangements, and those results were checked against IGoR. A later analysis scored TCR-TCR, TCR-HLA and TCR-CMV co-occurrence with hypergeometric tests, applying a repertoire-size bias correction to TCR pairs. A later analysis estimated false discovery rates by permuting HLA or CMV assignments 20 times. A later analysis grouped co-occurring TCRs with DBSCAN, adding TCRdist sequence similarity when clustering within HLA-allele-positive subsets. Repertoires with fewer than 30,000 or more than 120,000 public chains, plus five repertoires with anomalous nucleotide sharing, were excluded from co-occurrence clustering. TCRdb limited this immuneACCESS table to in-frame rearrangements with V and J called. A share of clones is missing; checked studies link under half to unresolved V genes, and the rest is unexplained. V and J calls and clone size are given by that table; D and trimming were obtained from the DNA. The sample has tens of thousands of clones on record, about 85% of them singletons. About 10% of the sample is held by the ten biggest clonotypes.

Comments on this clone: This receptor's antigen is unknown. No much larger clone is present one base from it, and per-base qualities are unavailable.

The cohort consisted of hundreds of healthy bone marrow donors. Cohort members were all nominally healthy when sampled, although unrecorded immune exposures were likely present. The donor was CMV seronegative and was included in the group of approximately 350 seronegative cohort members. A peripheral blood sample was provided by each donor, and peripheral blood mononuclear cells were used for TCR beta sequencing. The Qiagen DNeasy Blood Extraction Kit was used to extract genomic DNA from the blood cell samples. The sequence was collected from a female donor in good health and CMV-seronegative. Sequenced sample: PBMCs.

The CDR3 region: CASSQDGRENGYTF. The DNA sequence is as follows: TGCGCCAGCAGCCAAGATGGCCGGGAGAATGGCTACACCTTC. The rearrangement joined TRBV4-3 to TRBJ1-2; no D gene is confidently identified. Via the germline V gene, CDR1 is LGHNA and CDR2 YSLEER. The junction carries 11 bases between V and J, which are trimmed by 0 bases and 6 bases respectively. The CDR3, cysteine through phenylalanine, is 14 amino acids long. CDR3 DNA only is kept here, 42 bases in frame from base 1.